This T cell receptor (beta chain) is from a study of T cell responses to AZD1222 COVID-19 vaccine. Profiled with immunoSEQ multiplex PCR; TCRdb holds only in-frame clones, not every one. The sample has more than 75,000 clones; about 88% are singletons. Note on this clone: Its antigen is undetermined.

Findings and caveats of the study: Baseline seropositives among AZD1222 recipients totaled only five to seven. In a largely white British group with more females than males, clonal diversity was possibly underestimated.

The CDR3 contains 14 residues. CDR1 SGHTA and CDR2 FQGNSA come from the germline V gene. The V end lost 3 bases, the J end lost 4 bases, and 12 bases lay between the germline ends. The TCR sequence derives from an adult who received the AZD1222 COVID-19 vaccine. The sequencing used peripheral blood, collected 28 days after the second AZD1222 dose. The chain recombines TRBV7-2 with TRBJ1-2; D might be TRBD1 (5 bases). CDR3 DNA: TGTGCCAGCAGCTTGTGGGGGGACGTCTATGGCTACACCTTC. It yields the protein CASSLWGDVYGYTF.